The 9 T cell receptor beta chains presented below share a single source sample, sequenced in a study of CD8+ T cells in alopecia areata listed by TCRdb under 2018. The library relied on the immunoSEQ multiplex PCR assay. To provide template for TCR sequencing, every sample had RNA extracted and reverse transcribed into cDNA. Held by TCRdb, this immuneACCESS table contains in-frame sequences only and omits some clones. Under half of the omission traces to an unresolved V gene where checked; the cause of the rest is unknown. The sample table shows some 170,000 clones, and more than 60% are seen once. The top ten clones comprise 1.7% of the sample. The time point label corresponds to: baseline before oral tofacitinib. The sequencing here drew on CD4+ T cells sorted from blood, taken at week 0. The receptors were sampled from a human donor with alopecia areata.

V gene TRBV25-1 combines with J gene TRBJ2-3; D remains unclear. Germline-derived CDR1 and CDR2 are MGHDK and SYGVNS. The CDR3 covers 13 residues. V was trimmed by 2 bases and J by 4 bases, leaving 7 bases between them. The CDR3 DNA reads as TGTGCCAGCAGTGAAGACTCGGCAGATACGCAGTATTTT. It translates to CASSEDSADTQYF.

This chain links TRBV5-6 with TRBJ2-1; D unresolved. Trimming took 4 bases from V and 2 from J, leaving 7 bases between them. The CDR3 contains 13 residues. Germline CDR1 reads SGHDT; CDR2 reads YYEEEE. This CDR3 reads CASSPPAYNEQFF. The CDR3 nucleotides are TGTGCCAGCAGCCCCCCAGCCTACAATGAGCAGTTCTTC.

In its sample, this clone was seen once. The chain recombines TRBV7-2 with TRBJ2-5; the D is unclear. CDR3 size: 12 residues. Germline V gene lookup returns CDR1 SGHTA and CDR2 FQGNSA. Trimming removed 5 bases at V and 5 bases at J, with 9 bases between. The chain's CDR3 is CASSQVWETQYF. CDR3 sequence (DNA): TGTGCCAGCAGCCAGGTTTGGGAGACCCAGTACTTC.

This chain links TRBV10-2 with TRBJ1-5, with D uncertain. Germline CDR1 and CDR2: WSHSY and SAAADI. Between the trimmed V and J ends, which lost 0 bases and 5 bases, there was a span of 11 bases. This CDR3 region has 15 residues. The CDR3 DNA reads TGCGCCAGCAGTGAGTCCTCGGGATTGTATCAGCCCCAGCATTTT. Translated: CASSESSGLYQPQHF.

V usage is TRBV7-8 and J usage is TRBJ2-5; a weak D match, TRBD2 (5 bases). V was pared by 3 bases and J by 7 bases, with 15 bases between. The CDR3 has 14 residues. The V gene's germline CDR1 is SGHVS and CDR2 FQNEAQ. The CDR3 nucleotides are TGTGCCAGCAGCTTCCGCGGGCTAGCTGGGACCCAGTACTTC. Translated: CASSFRGLAGTQYF.

This clone has a single count. This chain connects TRBV19 to TRBJ2-1, with 7 bases aligning to TRBD2. The CDR3 is 15 residues long. Looked up from germline, CDR1 is LNHDA and CDR2 is SQIVND (reference sequence). V dropped 0 bases and J dropped 9; count of bases not matched to a gene: 8. The CDR3 protein is CASSIDQASGSEQFF. As DNA, the CDR3 is TGTGCCAGTAGTATAGATCAGGCTAGCGGCAGTGAGCAGTTCTTC.

The chain carries TRBV9 and TRBJ2-1; 9 bases fit TRBD2. With V trimmed by 1 base and J by 7 bases, 0 bases remained unmatched. The CDR3 has 13 residues. Germline CDR1 is SGDLS and CDR2 is YYNGEE. CDR3: CASSVLAGNEQFF. Written as DNA, the CDR3 is TGTGCCAGCAGCGTACTAGCGGGGAATGAGCAGTTCTTC. Looking up the rest from reference TRBV9 and TRBJ2-1 gives the full variable domain: DSGVTQTPKHLITATGQRVTLRCSPRSGDLSVYWYQQSLDQGLQFLIQYYNGEERAKGNILERFSAQQFPDLHSELNLSSLELGDSALYFCASSVLAGNEQFFGPGTRLTVL.

The V call is TRBV30, the J call TRBJ1-5; unclear D gene. Germline V gene data show CDR1 as GTSNPN and CDR2 as SVGIG (reference sequence). The length of the CDR3 is 15 residues. The V and J ends lost 0 bases and 5 bases respectively, with 14 bases between them. For the CDR3, the DNA is TGTGCCTGGAGTGTTCGGAGCAGCGGATATCAGCCCCAGCATTTT. Translated: CAWSVRSSGYQPQHF.

This clone was counted between two and nine times. The chain carries TRBV14 and TRBJ2-2; 7 bases fit TRBD1. From germline, CDR1 is SGHDN and CDR2 FVKESK. CDR3 size: 15 residues. Trimming cost V 4 bases and J 7 bases; bases outside gene matches: 9. CDR3: CASSPRPQGYGELFF. The CDR3 bases are TGTGCCAGCAGCCCTAGACCACAGGGGTACGGGGAGCTGTTTTTT.